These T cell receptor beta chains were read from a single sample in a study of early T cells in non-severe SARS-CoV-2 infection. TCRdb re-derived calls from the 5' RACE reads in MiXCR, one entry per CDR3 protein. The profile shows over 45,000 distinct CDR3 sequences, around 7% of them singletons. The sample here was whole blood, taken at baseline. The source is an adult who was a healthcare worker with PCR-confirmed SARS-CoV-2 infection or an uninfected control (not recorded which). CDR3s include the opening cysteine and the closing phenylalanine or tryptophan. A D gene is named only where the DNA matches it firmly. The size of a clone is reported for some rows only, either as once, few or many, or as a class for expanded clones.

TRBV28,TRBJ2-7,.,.,CASSSQSYEQYF,TGTGCCAGCAGCTCACAGTCCTACGAGCAGTACTTC
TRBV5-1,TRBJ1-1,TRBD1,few,CASSLAGGTGGKNTEAFF,TGCGCCAGCAGCTTGGCTGGCGGGACAGGGGGGAAGAACACTGAAGCTTTCTTT
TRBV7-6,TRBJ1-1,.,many,CASSPQLIEAFF,TGTGCCAGCAGCCCCCAACTTATAGAAGCTTTCTTT
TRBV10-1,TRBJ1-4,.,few,CASSESTQAKKLFF,TGCGCCAGCAGTGAGTCGACGCAGGCCAAAAAACTGTTTTTT
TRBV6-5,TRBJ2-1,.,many,CASSYGIWNEQFF,TGTGCCAGCAGTTATGGGATTTGGAATGAGCAGTTCTTC
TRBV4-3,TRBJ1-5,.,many,CASSQGYRQGGQPQHF,TGCGCCAGCAGCCAAGGCTATCGGCAGGGCGGTCAGCCCCAGCATTTT
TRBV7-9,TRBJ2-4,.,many,CASSADGQYEKNIQYF,TGTGCCAGCAGCGCGGATGGACAGTACGAAAAAAACATTCAGTACTTC
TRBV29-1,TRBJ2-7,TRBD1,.,CSVAGTVSYEQYF,TGCAGCGTTGCCGGGACAGTTTCCTACGAGCAGTACTTC
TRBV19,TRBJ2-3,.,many,CASMRSYSTDTQYF,TGTGCCAGTATGAGAAGTTATAGCACAGATACGCAGTATTTT
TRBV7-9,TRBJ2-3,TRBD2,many,CASSPRLAGLTDTQYF,TGTGCCAGCAGCCCACGACTAGCGGGGCTCACAGATACGCAGTATTTT
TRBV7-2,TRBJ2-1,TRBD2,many,CASSLGLAGAPGNEQFF,TGTGCCAGCAGCTTAGGTTTAGCGGGGGCCCCCGGCAATGAGCAGTTCTTC
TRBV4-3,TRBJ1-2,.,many,CASSRVNTPNYGYTF,TGCGCCAGCAGCCGAGTAAATACGCCTAACTATGGCTACACCTTC
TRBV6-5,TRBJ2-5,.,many,CASSYYGGPLETQYF,TGTGCCAGCAGTTATTACGGGGGGCCTCTGGAGACCCAGTACTTC
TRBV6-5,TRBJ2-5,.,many,CASTHGSTQETQYF,TGTGCCAGCACTCACGGGAGCACGCAAGAGACCCAGTACTTC
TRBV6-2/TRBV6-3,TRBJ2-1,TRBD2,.,CVSSQGLAGGPLDEQFF,TGTGTCAGCAGTCAGGGACTAGCGGGGGGGCCGCTCGATGAGCAGTTCTTC
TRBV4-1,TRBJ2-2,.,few,CASSLRHGRRPNTGELFF,TGCGCCAGCAGCCTCCGGCATGGGCGGCGACCGAACACCGGGGAGCTGTTTTTT
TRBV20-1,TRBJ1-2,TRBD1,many,CSASEQGRDGYTF,TGCAGTGCTAGTGAACAGGGGAGGGATGGCTACACCTTC
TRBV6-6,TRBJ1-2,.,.,CASAWGPPNYGYTF,TGTGCCAGCGCTTGGGGGCCTCCTAACTATGGCTACACCTTC
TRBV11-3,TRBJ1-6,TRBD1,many,CASSPQGMYNSPLHF,TGTGCCAGCAGCCCACAGGGGATGTATAATTCACCCCTCCACTTT